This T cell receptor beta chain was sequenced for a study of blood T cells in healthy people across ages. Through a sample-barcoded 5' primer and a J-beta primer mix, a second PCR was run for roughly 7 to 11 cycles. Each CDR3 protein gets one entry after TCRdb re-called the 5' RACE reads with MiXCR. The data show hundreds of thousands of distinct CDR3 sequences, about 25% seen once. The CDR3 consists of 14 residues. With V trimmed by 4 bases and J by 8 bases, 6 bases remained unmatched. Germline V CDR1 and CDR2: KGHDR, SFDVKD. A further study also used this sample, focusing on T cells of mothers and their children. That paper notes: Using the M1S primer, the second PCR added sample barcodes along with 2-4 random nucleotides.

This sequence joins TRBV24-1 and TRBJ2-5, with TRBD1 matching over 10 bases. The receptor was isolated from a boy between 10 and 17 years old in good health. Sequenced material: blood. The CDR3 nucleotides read TGTGCCACCAGTGACCCGGGACAGGGGTTCACCCAGTACTTC. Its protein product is CATSDPGQGFTQYF.